This T cell receptor beta chain appears in the sequencing data of a study of spatial heterogeneity in lung cancer. This clonotype was observed at least ten times. The CDR3 spans 13 residues. The germline V and J ends were trimmed by 4 bases and 2 bases, with 8 bases remaining between them. CDR1 is MRHNA, CDR2 SNTAGT, per germline. TCRdb processed the 5' RACE reads anew with MiXCR; each CDR3 protein has one entry. The sample holds roughly 25,000 distinct CDR3 sequences, around 4.7% seen once. Time point given: sample taken at primary tumor resection. Unsorted tumor, nontumor lung tissue or cryopreserved PBMC supplied the whole RNA.

Sample: PBMCs, taken at surgery. This TCR was sampled from a male donor with early-stage non-small cell lung cancer. The J gene is TRBJ1-1, the V gene TRBV6-4; D is perhaps TRBD1 (6 bases). The CDR3 DNA reads TGTGCCAGCAGTGCGACAGGTAACACTGAAGCTTTCTTT. It encodes CASSATGNTEAFF.